Presented here are 24 T cell receptor beta chains from one specimen sequenced in a study of spatial heterogeneity in lung cancer (dated by TCRdb to between 2018 and 2021). In the paper's terms, the time point label means: sample taken at primary tumor resection. TCR sequencing used whole RNA extracted from tumor and nontumor lung tissue, or from cryopreserved PBMC samples, without cell sorting. Libraries were constructed by 5' RACE. The sequencer was a NextSeq 500. The public reads were reprocessed in TCRdb via fastp at Q25 and MiXCR, keeping in-frame beta chains. Rows merge per CDR3 protein into single entries with the most common DNA and genes. The sample table holds about 85,000 distinct CDR3 sequences, of which 15% to 25% were seen once. Clones ranked in the top ten supply 5.5% to 7% of the sample. Sequences were derived from PBMCs, sampled at surgery. The receptor set was obtained from a male donor with early-stage non-small cell lung cancer.

This clonotype has only a few counts. The V gene is TRBV20-1, the J gene TRBJ2-7, with TRBD1 identical over 7 bases. V gave up 3 bases and J gave up 5 bases; unmatched junction bases: 4. Germline-derived CDR1 and CDR2 are DFQATT and SNEGSKA (reference sequence). This CDR3 spans 12 amino acids. In DNA form, the CDR3 reads TGCAGTGCTAGTAGGGGGCGAGACGAGCAGTACTTC. Translating it yields CSASRGRDEQYF.

Comment on this clonotype: Compared with germline, one end of the junction differs, possibly owing to a read error. The chain links TRBV7-6 to TRBJ1-4; 8 positions match TRBD1. The CDR3 totals 13 residues. Germline CDR1 and CDR2: SGHVS and FNYEAQ. CDR3 loop: CASSSDRALKLYF. CDR3 nucleotides: TGTGCCAGCAGCTCGGACAGGGCCTTAAAACTGTATTTT.

The CDR3 is CAIARSSADTQYF. CDR3 DNA sequence: TGTGCCATCGCACGGAGCAGCGCCGATACGCAGTATTTT. The chain joins TRBV10-3 to TRBJ2-3; unclear D gene. CDR1 ENHRY and CDR2 SYGVKD come from the germline V gene. CDR3 length: 13 residues. V was pared by 8 bases and J by 6 bases, with 15 bases between.

Comment on this clonotype: Germline and junction disagree at one end, which may indicate a read error. The DNA of the CDR3 is TGCGTCAGCAGCGAACAGGGGAGCAACGAGCAGTACTTC. This gives the protein CVSSEQGSNEQYF. This chain joins TRBV5-1 and TRBJ2-7, with 7 positions matching TRBD1. Looked up from germline, CDR1 is SGHRS and CDR2 is YFSETQ. The CDR3 has 13 amino acids.

Ten or more counts support this clonotype. This chain joins TRBV28 and TRBJ1-1; D gene ambiguous. The CDR3 spans 13 residues. CDR1 is MDHEN, CDR2 SYDVKM, per germline. V was clipped by 9 bases and J by 0 bases, with 11 bases between them. The CDR3 region has the DNA TGTGCCAGTGTAGGGAAATTGAACACTGAAGCTTTCTTT. It translates to CASVGKLNTEAFF.

This clonotype was detected only a few times. CDR3 DNA sequence: TGCGCCAGCAGCAAAGGGGCCAACGGAAACACCGGGGAGCTGTTTTTT. As protein: CASSKGANGNTGELFF. V usage is TRBV4-1 and J usage is TRBJ2-2, with a weak D call TRBD1 (5 bases). Germline lookup yields CDR1 MGHRA and CDR2 YSYEKL. The CDR3 contains 16 residues. Trimming shortened V by 5 bases and J by 2 bases, and 15 bases separated the two germline ends.

The V and J genes are TRBV12-3 or TRBV12-4 and TRBJ1-1; tentative D call: TRBD1 (5 bases). The CDR3 is 13 amino acids. Between the trimmed V and J ends, which lost 6 bases and 3 bases, there was a span of 11 bases. The CDR3 sequence is CASRLREDTEAFF. The CDR3 DNA reads TGTGCCAGCAGACTCAGGGAAGACACTGAAGCTTTCTTT.

The chain links TRBV30 to TRBJ1-2, with a weak D call TRBD1 (5 bases). The CDR3 spans 12 residues. Trimming shortened V by 7 bases and J by 4 bases, and 13 bases separated the two germline ends. Germline V gene lookup returns CDR1 GTSNPN and CDR2 SVGIG (reference sequence). The CDR3 region is CAFVPGGYGYTF. The CDR3 DNA reads TGTGCCTTCGTTCCGGGGGGCTATGGCTACACCTTC.

This clonotype was picked up many times. The chain employs TRBV29-1 and TRBJ1-1; D is undetermined. The CDR3 is 13 residues long. Trimming shortened V by 7 bases and J by 0 bases, and 12 bases separated the two germline ends. Germline CDR1 is SQVTM and CDR2 is ANQGSEA. CDR3 sequence: CSGLTTMNTEAFF. The CDR3 DNA sequence: TGCAGCGGGCTGACCACGATGAACACTGAAGCTTTCTTT.

This clonotype was counted between two and nine times. The rearrangement links TRBV5-1 to TRBJ2-7; 8 bases are a match to TRBD1. The germline V gene has CDR1 SGHRS and CDR2 YFSETQ. This CDR3 region has 15 residues. With 4 bases clipped from V and 0 bases from J, the junction kept 6 bases outside the gene matches. CDR3 nucleotides: TGCGCCAGCAGCCCAACGACAGGGGCCTCCTACGAGCAGTACTTC. This encodes CASSPTTGASYEQYF. Using reference TRBV5-1 and TRBJ2-7 for the parts outside the CDR3, the full variable domain is KAGVTQTPRYLIKTRGQQVTLSCSPISGHRSVSWYQQTPGQGLQFLFEYFSETQRNKGNFPGRFSGRQFSNSRSEMNVSTLELGDSALYLCASSPTTGASYEQYFGPGTRLTVT.

This clonotype occurred a few times. The J gene is TRBJ2-3, the V gene TRBV10-3; 9 bases agree with TRBD1. Trimming took 6 bases from V and 5 from J; bases not matched to a gene: 9. This CDR3 comprises 15 residues. CDR1 is ENHRY and CDR2 is SYGVKD in the germline V gene. CDR3 bases: TGTGCCATCAGCGATACAGGGGGCGCGGGAGATACGCAGTATTTT. The encoded protein is CAISDTGGAGDTQYF.

V is TRBV5-1 and J is TRBJ2-3; 9 nucleotides match TRBD1. With V trimmed by 0 bases and J by 1 base, 3 bases remained unmatched. Germline assignment: CDR1 SGHRS and CDR2 YFSETQ. The CDR3 has 16 residues. In DNA form, the CDR3 reads TGCGCCAGCAGCTTGGCCAGACAGGGGGGCACAGATACGCAGTATTTT. This sequence encodes CASSLARQGGTDTQYF.

This chain uses TRBV9 with TRBJ2-1; 11 bases are shared with TRBD2. J was trimmed by 4 bases and V by 0 bases; bases with no gene match: 0. CDR1 is SGDLS and CDR2 is YYNGEE in the germline V gene. This CDR3 region has 15 residues. CDR3 protein: CASSVVAGGYNEQFF. The CDR3 DNA sequence: TGTGCCAGCAGCGTAGTAGCGGGAGGGTACAATGAGCAGTTCTTC.

CDR3 residues: CASSGSGTGFNQPQHF. The DNA of the CDR3 is TGTGCCAGCAGTGGATCCGGGACAGGCTTCAATCAGCCCCAGCATTTT. The rearrangement joins TRBV6-1 to TRBJ1-5, with 8 bases identical to TRBD1. V was pared by 4 bases and J by 3 bases, with 8 bases of the junction left unmatched. CDR1 and CDR2 (germline): MNHNS, SASEGT. This CDR3 is built from 16 residues.

This clonotype was detected only a few times. The rearrangement joins TRBV6-5 to TRBJ2-7; 10 bases agree with TRBD2. V lost 0 bases, J lost 6 bases, and 5 bases stayed unmatched. Germline V gives CDR1 MNHEY, CDR2 SVGAGI. CDR3 length: 15 amino acids. The CDR3 is CASSYSSSGGREQYF. CDR3 DNA: TGTGCCAGCAGTTACTCCTCTAGCGGGGGTCGCGAGCAGTACTTC.

This clonotype was seen ten or more times. This rearrangement joins TRBV6-6 to TRBJ1-1; 9 positions agree with TRBD1. There are 16 residues in the CDR3. CDR1 MNHNY and CDR2 SVGAGI come from the germline V gene (reference sequence). With V trimmed by 2 bases and J by 6 bases, 10 bases remained unmatched. CDR3 coding DNA: TGTGCCAGCAGTTACGCGAGGAGGACAGGGGTCTCTGAAGCTTTCTTT. This encodes CASSYARRTGVSEAFF.

This sequence joins TRBV5-1 and TRBJ2-7; no clear D gene. Looked up from germline, CDR1 is SGHRS and CDR2 is YFSETQ. Trimming cost V 4 bases and J 7 bases, with 15 bases left between them. This CDR3 has 13 residues. CDR3 coding DNA: TGCGCCAGCAGCACCGATGCGGTGGGGGAGCAGTACTTC. This sequence encodes CASSTDAVGEQYF.

This clonotype occurred a few times. The V call is TRBV11-2, the J call TRBJ2-3; no reliable D call. The CDR3 covers 13 residues. Trimming removed 3 bases at V and 4 bases at J, with 8 bases between. Germline loops: CDR1 SGHAT, CDR2 FQNNGV. In DNA form, the CDR3 reads TGTGCCAGCAGCTTCGGCGGATCAGATACGCAGTATTTT. Encoded protein: CASSFGGSDTQYF.

This clonotype was seen a few times. The chain employs TRBV12-3 or TRBV12-4 and TRBJ2-1, with 12 bases fitting TRBD1. The CDR3 extends over 15 amino acids. Trimming removed 6 bases from V and 8 bases from J; junction bases left unmatched: 8. The CDR3 nucleotides are TGTGCCAGCAGCCCTGGGACAGGGGGCTATGATGAGCAGTTCTTC. Its translation: CASSPGTGGYDEQFF.

The chain employs TRBV5-1 and TRBJ2-2; either TRBD1 or TRBD2 may supply D (5 bases each). Deletions cut 4 bases from V and 5 bases from J, with 12 bases between. The CDR3 extends over 14 amino acids. Germline V lookup: CDR1 SGHRS, CDR2 YFSETQ. Here the CDR3 DNA reads TGCGCCAGCAGCGGGGACGGCGGGACCGGGGAGCTGTTTTTT. Translated, it gives CASSGDGGTGELFF.

The chain employs TRBV12-3 or TRBV12-4 and TRBJ2-1; D is possibly TRBD1 (6 bases). Trimming stripped 5 bases from V and 0 bases from J, with 11 bases between. The CDR3 runs 15 residues. Here the CDR3 reads CASSQGLVSYNEQFF. The CDR3 DNA reads as TGTGCCAGCAGTCAGGGGCTCGTCTCCTACAATGAGCAGTTCTTC.

This clonotype was recorded a few times. One end of the junction varies from germline; a read error may be responsible. The chain has TRBV7-2 and TRBJ1-1, with a weak D call TRBD1 (6 bases). Per the germline V gene, CDR1 is SGHTA and CDR2 is FQGNSA. The CDR3 has 14 residues. CDR3 sequence: CASSLWGLSTEVFF. The CDR3 DNA follows: TGTGCCAGCAGCTTATGGGGGCTGAGTACTGAAGTTTTCTTT.

The chain recombines TRBV5-4 with TRBJ2-3; no reliable D call. Germline V gene lookup returns CDR1 SGHNT and CDR2 YYREEE (reference sequence). The CDR3 loop spans 11 amino acids. The V end lost 9 bases, the J end lost 3 bases, and 8 bases lay between the germline ends. CDR3: CATGQTDTQYF. CDR3 coding DNA: TGTGCCACCGGTCAAACAGATACGCAGTATTTT.

This clonotype has only a few counts. The genes are TRBV20-1 and TRBJ2-1; 10 positions agree with TRBD2. This CDR3 is built from 15 residues. Germline lookup yields CDR1 DFQATT and CDR2 SNEGSKA (reference sequence). Unmatched junction bases numbered 9, after V lost 5 bases and J lost 5 bases. CDR3 amino acids: CSAPNPLAGDNEQFF. Here the CDR3 DNA reads TGCAGTGCTCCTAACCCCCTAGCGGGAGACAATGAGCAGTTCTTC.